This entry concerns a single TCR beta chain. The data were taken from a study of blood T cell repertoires in COVID-19. The CDR3 spans 15 residues. The germline V and J ends were trimmed by 6 bases and 5 bases, with 16 bases remaining between them. CDR1 is MNHEY, CDR2 SVGAGI, per germline. Data came from immunoSEQ multiplex PCR; TCRdb stores just in-frame clones and leaves some out. This sample has about 180,000 clones, with 70% to 90% found just once. The V and J genes are TRBV6-5 and TRBJ2-2, with D possibly being TRBD2 (6 bases). Sequencing was done on a sample of peripheral blood. This clonotype was obtained from a human donor with active or convalescent COVID-19. The donor label of this sample is uncertain. The CDR3 DNA follows: TGTGCCAGCAGGCTGCAGGCCGCGGGGACCGGGGAGCTGTTTTTT. Protein sequence: CASRLQAAGTGELFF.